A selection of T cell receptor beta chains follows, all from one sample in a study of read filtering for tumor transcriptome and immune sequencing. Using its own MiXCR run on the reads, TCRdb lists one record per CDR3 protein. The sample includes roughly 90,000 distinct CDR3 sequences, about 12% seen only once; the top ten take 15%. The sequencing input was a population of CD138-negative cells sorted from bone marrow. The receptors come from a donor at least 40 years old with multiple myeloma. Both conserved end residues are trimmed from each CDR3. The D gene is left open where the match is weak.

11 TRBJ1-4 TRBV20-1 . SAREPTEEKLF
12 TRBJ2-4 TRBV6-2/TRBV6-3 TRBD2 ASRQAGGVTIQY
12 TRBJ2-1 TRBV29-1 . SFRRGALSIEQF
11 TRBJ2-7 TRBV5-6 . ASSLRSPYEQY
11 TRBJ1-1 TRBV7-2 . ASSFAVNTEAF
12 TRBJ1-5 TRBV2 . ASGGRAPNQPQH
13 TRBJ1-1 TRBV12-3/TRBV12-4 . ASSLSGRLNTEAF
12 TRBJ1-1 TRBV28 . ASSLYREYTEAF
15 TRBJ1-2 TRBV2 . ASSEVWGAGAKYGYT
10 TRBJ2-2 TRBV2 . ASREYTGELF
14 TRBJ2-7 TRBV11-2 . ASSRTVNRASYEQY
14 TRBJ2-1 TRBV18 TRBD2 ASSPIGLALDNEQF
10 TRBJ2-2 TRBV7-3 . ASSSNTGELF
13 TRBJ2-2 TRBV5-1 TRBD2 ASSLLAGDTGELF
11 TRBJ2-1 TRBV6-6 TRBD1 AGGTGSYNEQF
12 TRBJ1-5 TRBV20-1 TRBD1 SAYTGEFNQPQH
13 TRBJ1-5 TRBV4-2 . ASSPTGDSNQPQH
13 TRBJ2-6 TRBV25-1 . ASSDTGFGANVLT
13 TRBJ2-7 TRBV7-6 TRBD2 ASSRGGLAATKQY
9 TRBJ2-3 TRBV2 . ASSEENTQY
13 TRBJ2-3 TRBV20-1 TRBD2 SANGPGGGTDTQY
12 TRBJ2-1 TRBV7-9 . ASSLAQTGNEQF
12 TRBJ1-2 TRBV19 . ASSQGKANYGYT
12 TRBJ1-1 TRBV20-1 . SARDEAGIAEAS
10 TRBJ1-2 TRBV28 TRBD1 ASKGAHYGYT
17 TRBJ2-7 TRBV7-9 TRBD2 ASSRLGLAGGRGPYEQY
11 TRBJ1-4 TRBV29-1 TRBD1 SVPGQGSEKLF
11 TRBJ2-5 TRBV5-4 . ASSSRGQEAQY
13 TRBJ2-3 TRBV11-2 . ASSWERAHTDTQY
11 TRBJ2-2 TRBV7-9 . ASSLVLTGELF
11 TRBJ2-3 TRBV6-5 . ASSSTGIGTQY
14 TRBJ2-5 TRBV5-1 . ASSLFGGIGQGTQY
11 TRBJ2-5 TRBV29-1 . SVGPRLSETQY
12 TRBJ2-3 TRBV25-1 . ASSGSRGGDTQY
13 TRBJ2-2 TRBV5-1 TRBD2 ASSRGTSGTGELF
10 TRBJ2-7 TRBV5-1 TRBD1 ASTGQAYEQY
13 TRBJ1-6 TRBV12-3/TRBV12-4 TRBD1 ATREGASYNSPLH
12 TRBJ2-2 TRBV20-1 TRBD2 SARGLANTGELF
13 TRBJ2-7 TRBV9 TRBD1 ASSEGPTGALEQY
15 TRBJ2-7 TRBV20-1 TRBD2 SARGLAGGRQSYEQY
13 TRBJ1-1 TRBV3-1 . ASSGRSSGDTEAF
12 TRBJ2-3 TRBV29-1 TRBD2 SVGLAGVADTQY
12 TRBJ1-6 TRBV19 . ASSRDGSNSPLH
14 TRBJ2-2 TRBV5-1 . ASSLVQGVVTGELF
11 TRBJ2-1 TRBV29-1 . SVSKGVGNEQF
13 TRBJ2-3 TRBV6-5 . ASSYGGRYTDTQY
13 TRBJ1-1 TRBV5-1 . ASSIRDRENTEAF
10 TRBJ1-2 TRBV30 . ASPGGGYGYT
14 TRBJ2-1 TRBV20-1 . SARDPRNGGNNEQF
13 TRBJ2-1 TRBV9 TRBD1 ASSAAGTGIDEQF
13 TRBJ2-1 TRBV5-1 TRBD2 ASTSTAAGANEQF
10 TRBJ1-1 TRBV19 . ASSPRQGRAF
14 TRBJ2-7 TRBV20-1 . SARGTGGGSFLEQY
11 TRBJ2-1 TRBV29-1 . SVRLASYNEQF